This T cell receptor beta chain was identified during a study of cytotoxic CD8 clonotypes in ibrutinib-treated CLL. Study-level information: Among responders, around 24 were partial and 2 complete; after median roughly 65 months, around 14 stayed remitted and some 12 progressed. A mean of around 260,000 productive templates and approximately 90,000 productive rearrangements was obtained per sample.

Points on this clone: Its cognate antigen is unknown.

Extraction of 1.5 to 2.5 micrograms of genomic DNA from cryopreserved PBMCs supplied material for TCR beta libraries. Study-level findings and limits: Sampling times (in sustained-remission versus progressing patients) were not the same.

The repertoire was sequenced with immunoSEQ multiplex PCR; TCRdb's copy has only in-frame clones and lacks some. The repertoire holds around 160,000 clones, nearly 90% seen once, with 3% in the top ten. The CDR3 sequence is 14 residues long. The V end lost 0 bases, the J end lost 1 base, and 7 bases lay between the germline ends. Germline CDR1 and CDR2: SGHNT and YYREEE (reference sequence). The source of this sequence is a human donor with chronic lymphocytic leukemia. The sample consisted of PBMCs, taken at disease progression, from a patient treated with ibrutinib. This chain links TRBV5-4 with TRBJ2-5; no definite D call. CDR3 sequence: CASSLVEVQETQYF. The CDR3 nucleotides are TGTGCCAGCAGCTTGGTGGAAGTCCAAGAGACCCAGTACTTC.